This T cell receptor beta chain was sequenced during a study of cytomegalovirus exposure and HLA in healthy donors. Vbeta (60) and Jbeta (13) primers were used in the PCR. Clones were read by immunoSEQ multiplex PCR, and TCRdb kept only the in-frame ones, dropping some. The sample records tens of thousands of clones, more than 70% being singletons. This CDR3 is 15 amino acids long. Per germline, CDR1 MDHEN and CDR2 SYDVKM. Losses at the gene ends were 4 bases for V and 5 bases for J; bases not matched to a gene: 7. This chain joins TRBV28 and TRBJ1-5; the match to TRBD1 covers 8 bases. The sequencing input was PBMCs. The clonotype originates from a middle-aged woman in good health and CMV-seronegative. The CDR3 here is CASSSWTGNDQPQHF. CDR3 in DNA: TGTGCCAGCAGTTCATGGACAGGGAACGATCAGCCCCAGCATTTT.